The entry below describes one TCR beta chain. Its antigen is undetermined. Data came from immunoSEQ multiplex PCR; TCRdb stores just in-frame clones and leaves some out. The sample carries tens of thousands of clones, more than 60% recorded once. This entry comes from a study of PD-1 blockade in classical Hodgkin lymphoma. Each of the patients experienced relapse following autologous stem cell transplantation, and their brentuximab vedotin exposure differed. Purified CD4+ T cells were obtained from thawed PBMCs through magnetic negative selection. After removal of 6 bases from V and 1 base from J, the junction contained 12 bases not matched to a gene. The length of the CDR3 is 16 residues. Germline V gives CDR1 SGHDT, CDR2 YYEEEE. Study results and caveats: Complete responders had baseline diversity similar to newly diagnosed patients.

Source: CD4+ T cells from blood, taken at baseline. This sequence originates from a human donor with classical Hodgkin lymphoma. The chain couples TRBV5-6 to TRBJ2-7, with TRBD1 identical over 8 bases. The CDR3 region has the DNA TGTGCCAGCACTCCCCTTACAGGGGGTAATTCCTACGAGCAGTACTTC. This codes for CASTPLTGGNSYEQYF. The full variable domain, its missing parts supplied by reference TRBV5-6 and TRBJ2-7, is DAGVTQSPTHLIKTRGQQVTLRCSPKSGHDTVSWYQQALGQGPQFIFQYYEEEERQRGNFPDRFSGHQFPNYSSELNVNALLLGDSALYLCASTPLTGGNSYEQYFGPGTRLTVT.